These 7 T cell receptor beta chains share one sample of origin, sequenced in a study of blood T cells in healthy people across ages. Using a J-beta primer mix together with a sample-barcoded 5' primer, a second PCR was run for about 6 to 11 cycles. TCRdb ran MiXCR on the 5' RACE reads and lists one entry per CDR3 protein. The sample lists roughly 700,000 distinct CDR3 sequences, around a quarter seen once, with 9.4% in the top ten. These data were also filed under a second study, of T cells of mothers and their children.

The sample taken for sequencing was blood. These receptors were taken from a boy younger than 18 in good health.

This clonotype was observed a handful of times. CDR3: CSATYRAGEETQYF. CDR3 coding DNA: TGCAGTGCTACGTACAGGGCGGGAGAAGAGACCCAGTACTTC. The gene calls are TRBV20-1 and TRBJ2-5; D perhaps matches TRBD2 (7 bases). The germline V gene encodes CDR1 DFQATT and CDR2 SNEGSKA (reference sequence). The CDR3 is made up of 14 amino acids. V was clipped by 4 bases and J by 3 bases, with 15 bases between them.

The chain links TRBV12-3 or TRBV12-4 to TRBJ2-5, with D unresolved. With the DNA end fitting TRBJ2-1 better, the J assignment may be wrong. The CDR3 length is 13 residues. The CDR3 protein is CASSSYHGNEQFF. CDR3 in DNA: TGTGCCAGCAGTTCCTATCATGGGAATGAGCAGTTCTTC.

The chain recombines TRBV6-2 or TRBV6-3 with TRBJ2-3; D is unclear. CDR3 length: 15 residues. Trimming took off 8 bases at V and 0 bases at J, with 15 bases between the two ends. Per germline, CDR1 MNHEY and CDR2 SVGEGT. CDR3 in amino acids: CASSLETTSTDTQYF. The CDR3 DNA is TGTGCCAGCTCTCTGGAAACTACTAGCACAGATACGCAGTATTTT.

The chain is built from TRBV7-9 and TRBJ2-5, with 8 bases aligning to TRBD1. Germline-derived CDR1 and CDR2 are SEHNR and FQNEAQ (reference sequence). V shed 5 bases, J shed 5 bases, and the junction held 7 bases outside the gene matches. CDR3 size: 14 residues. The chain's CDR3 is CASSTTGEEETQYF. The CDR3 DNA reads as TGTGCCAGCAGCACGACAGGGGAGGAGGAGACCCAGTACTTC.

This clonotype was recorded a few times. The V and J genes are TRBV29-1 and TRBJ1-4, with D possibly being TRBD1 (5 bases). There are 11 residues in the CDR3. V lost 7 bases, J lost 6 bases, and 9 bases lay in between. The germline gives CDR1 SQVTM, CDR2 ANQGSEA. CDR3 protein: CSAGGDEKLFF. The CDR3 nucleotides read TGCAGCGCCGGAGGGGATGAAAAACTGTTTTTT.

This rearrangement joins TRBV29-1 to TRBJ1-1; D gene uncertain. Trimming removed 4 bases from V and 3 bases from J, with 18 bases in between. The CDR3 has 15 residues. Germline V gene data show CDR1 as SQVTM and CDR2 as ANQGSEA. CDR3 nucleotides: TGCAGCGTTGTAGGGCGGATGCGGGGAGACACTGAAGCTTTCTTT. Amino acid sequence: CSVVGRMRGDTEAFF.

The chain combines TRBV6-5 with TRBJ2-4; D perhaps matches TRBD1 (5 bases). The V end was cut by 9 bases, the J end by 0 bases, with 15 bases between. Germline V CDR1 and CDR2: MNHEY, SVGAGI. CDR3 length: 15 residues. This chain's CDR3 is CASNGAGLAKNIQYF. The CDR3 nucleotides read TGTGCCAGTAATGGGGCAGGGCTAGCCAAAAACATTCAGTACTTC.